This T cell receptor beta chain came from a study of blood T cell repertoires in COVID-19. The germline V gene encodes CDR1 SGHRS and CDR2 YFSETQ. The CDR3 contains 16 residues. Trimming took 4 bases from V and 4 from J, leaving 20 bases between them. The method was immunoSEQ multiplex PCR; TCRdb's version includes in-frame clones alone and lacks a portion of them. The sample yields some 210,000 clones, about 76% seen once. This TCR was recovered from a woman between 45 and 65 years old with acute COVID-19. The source material was PBMCs or T cells enriched from blood (not recorded which). The genes are TRBV5-1 and TRBJ1-2; the D is unclear. Here the CDR3 DNA reads TGCGCCAGCAGCGAAGTGACGGGAAGCTCCCTCTATGGCTACACCTTC. This translates into CASSEVTGSSLYGYTF.